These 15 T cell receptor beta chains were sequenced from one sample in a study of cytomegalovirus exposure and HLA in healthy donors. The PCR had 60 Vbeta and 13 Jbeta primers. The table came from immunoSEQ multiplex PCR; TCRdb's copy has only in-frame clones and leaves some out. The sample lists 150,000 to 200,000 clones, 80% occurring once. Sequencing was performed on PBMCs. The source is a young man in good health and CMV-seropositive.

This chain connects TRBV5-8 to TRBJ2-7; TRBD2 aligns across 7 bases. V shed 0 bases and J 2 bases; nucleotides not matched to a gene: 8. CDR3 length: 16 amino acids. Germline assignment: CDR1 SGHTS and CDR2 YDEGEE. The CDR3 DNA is TGTGCCAGCAGCTTGGGCTGGGGCGGGACTACCTACGAGCAGTACTTC. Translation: CASSLGWGGTTYEQYF.

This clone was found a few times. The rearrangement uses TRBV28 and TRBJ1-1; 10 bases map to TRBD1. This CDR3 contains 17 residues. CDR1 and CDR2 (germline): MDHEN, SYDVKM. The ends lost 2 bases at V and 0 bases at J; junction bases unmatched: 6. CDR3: CASSLMPGQGMNTEAFF. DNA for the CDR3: TGTGCCAGCAGTTTAATGCCGGGACAGGGGATGAACACTGAAGCTTTCTTT.

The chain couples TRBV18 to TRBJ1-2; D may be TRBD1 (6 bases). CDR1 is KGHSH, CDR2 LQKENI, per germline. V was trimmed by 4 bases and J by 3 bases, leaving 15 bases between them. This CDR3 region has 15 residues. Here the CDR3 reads CASSLTDSYYYGYTF. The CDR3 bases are TGTGCCAGCTCACTCACGGACAGCTACTACTATGGCTACACCTTC.

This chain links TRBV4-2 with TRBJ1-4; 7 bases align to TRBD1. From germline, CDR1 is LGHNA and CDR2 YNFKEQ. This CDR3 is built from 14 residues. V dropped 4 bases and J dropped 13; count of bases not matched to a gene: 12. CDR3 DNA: TGTGCCAGCAGCCCCGGGTTTAAGGGGGCCGGACTGTTTTTT. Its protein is CASSPGFKGAGLFF.

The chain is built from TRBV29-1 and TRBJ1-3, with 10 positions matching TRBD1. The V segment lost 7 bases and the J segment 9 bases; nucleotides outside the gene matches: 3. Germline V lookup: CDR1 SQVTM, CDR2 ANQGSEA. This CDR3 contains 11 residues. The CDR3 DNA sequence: TGCAGCGGGGGACAGGGGACCACCATATATTTT. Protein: CSGGQGTTIYF.

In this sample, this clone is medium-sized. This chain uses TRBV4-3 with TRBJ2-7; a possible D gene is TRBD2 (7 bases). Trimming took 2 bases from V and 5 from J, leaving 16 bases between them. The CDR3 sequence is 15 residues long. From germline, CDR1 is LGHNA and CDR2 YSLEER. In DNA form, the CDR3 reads TGCGCCAGCAGCCAAATAGGGGGAGGGTCGGACGAGCAGTACTTC. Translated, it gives CASSQIGGGSDEQYF.

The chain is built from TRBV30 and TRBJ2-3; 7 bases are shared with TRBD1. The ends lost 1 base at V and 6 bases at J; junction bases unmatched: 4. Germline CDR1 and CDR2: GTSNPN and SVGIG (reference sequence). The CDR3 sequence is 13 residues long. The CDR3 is CAWSGQGPDTQYF. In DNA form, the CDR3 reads TGTGCCTGGAGTGGACAGGGACCTGATACGCAGTATTTT. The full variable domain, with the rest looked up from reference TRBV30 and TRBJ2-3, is SQTIHQWPATLVQPVGSPLSLECTVEGTSNPNLYWYRQAAGRGLQLLFYSVGIGQISSEVPQNLSASRPQDRQFILSSKKLLLSDSGFYLCAWSGQGPDTQYFGPGTRLTVL.

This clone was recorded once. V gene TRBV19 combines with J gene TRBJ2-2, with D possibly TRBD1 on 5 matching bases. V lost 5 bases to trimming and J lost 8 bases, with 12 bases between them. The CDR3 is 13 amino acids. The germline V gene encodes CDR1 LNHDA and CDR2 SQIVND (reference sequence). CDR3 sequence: CASSLQGVGELFF. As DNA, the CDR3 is TGTGCCAGTAGTCTGCAAGGGGTGGGGGAGCTGTTTTTT.

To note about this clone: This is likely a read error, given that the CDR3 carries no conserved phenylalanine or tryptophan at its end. The CDR3 reads CASSPHRGSVSYNSPLHL. The CDR3 DNA reads TGTGCCAGCAGTCCGCACAGGGGATCCGTCTCCTATAATTCACCCCTCCACCTT. The chain combines TRBV27 with TRBJ1-6, with 7 nucleotides matching TRBD1. The J segment lost 0 bases and the V segment lost 5 bases, leaving 10 bases of the junction unmatched. This CDR3 spans 18 amino acids. Germline V gene sequence: CDR1 MNHEY, CDR2 SMNVEV (reference sequence).

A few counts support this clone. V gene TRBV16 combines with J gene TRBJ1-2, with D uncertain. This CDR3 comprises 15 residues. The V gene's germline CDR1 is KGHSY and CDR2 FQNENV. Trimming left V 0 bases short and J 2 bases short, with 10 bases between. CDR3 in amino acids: CASSQSRATNYGYTF. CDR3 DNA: TGTGCCAGCAGCCAATCGAGGGCAACAAACTATGGCTACACCTTC. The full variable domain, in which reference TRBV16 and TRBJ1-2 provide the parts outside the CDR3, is GEEVAQTPKHLVRGEGQKAKLYCAPIKGHSYVFWYQQVLKNEFKFLISFQNENVFDETGMPKERFSAKCLPNSPCSLEIQATKLEDSAVYFCASSQSRATNYGYTFGSGTRLTVV.

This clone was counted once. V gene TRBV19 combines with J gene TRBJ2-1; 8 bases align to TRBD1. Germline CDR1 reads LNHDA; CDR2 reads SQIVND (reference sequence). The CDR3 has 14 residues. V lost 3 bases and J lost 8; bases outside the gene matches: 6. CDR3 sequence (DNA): TGTGCCAGTAGTATGCACAGGGGGTATTATGAGCAGTTCTTC. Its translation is CASSMHRGYYEQFF.

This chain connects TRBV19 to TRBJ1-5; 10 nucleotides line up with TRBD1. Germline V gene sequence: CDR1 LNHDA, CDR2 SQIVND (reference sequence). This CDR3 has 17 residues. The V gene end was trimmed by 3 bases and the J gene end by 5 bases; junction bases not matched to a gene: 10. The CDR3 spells CASSIRQGAVWHQPQHF. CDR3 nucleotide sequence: TGTGCCAGTAGTATTCGACAGGGGGCGGTGTGGCATCAGCCCCAGCATTTT. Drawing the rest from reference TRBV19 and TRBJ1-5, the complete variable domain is DGGITQSPKYLFRKEGQNVTLSCEQNLNHDAMYWYRQDPGQGLRLIYYSQIVNDFQKGDIAEGYSVSREKKESFPLTVTSAQKNPTAFYLCASSIRQGAVWHQPQHFGDGTRLSIL.

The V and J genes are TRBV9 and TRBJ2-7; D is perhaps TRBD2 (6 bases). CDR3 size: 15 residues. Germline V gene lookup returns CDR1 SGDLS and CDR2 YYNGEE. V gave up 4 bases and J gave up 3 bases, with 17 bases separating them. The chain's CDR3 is CASSLTSGGCYEQYF. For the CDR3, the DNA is TGTGCCAGCAGCTTGACTAGTGGGGGGTGCTACGAGCAGTACTTC.

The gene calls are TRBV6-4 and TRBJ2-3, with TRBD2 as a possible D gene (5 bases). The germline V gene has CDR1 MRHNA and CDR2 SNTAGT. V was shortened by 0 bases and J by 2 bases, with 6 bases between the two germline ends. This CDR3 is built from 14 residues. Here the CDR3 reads CASSDSRDTDTQYF. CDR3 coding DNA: TGTGCCAGCAGTGACTCGAGGGACACAGATACGCAGTATTTT.

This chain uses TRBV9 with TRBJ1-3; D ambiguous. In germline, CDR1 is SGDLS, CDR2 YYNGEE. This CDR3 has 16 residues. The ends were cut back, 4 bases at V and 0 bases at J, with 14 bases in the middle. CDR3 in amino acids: CASSPSGVRSGNTIYF. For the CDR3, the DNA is TGTGCCAGCAGCCCCTCCGGGGTCCGCTCTGGAAACACCATATATTTT.